This TCR beta chain came from a study of blood T cell repertoires in COVID-19. Assay: immunoSEQ multiplex PCR; the TCRdb copy retains only in-frame clones and omits some. The sample shows about 500,000 clones, approximately 88% of them seen only once. Trimming shortened V by 8 bases and J by 0 bases, and 11 bases separated the two germline ends. CDR3 length: 14 residues. CDR1 and CDR2 (germline): SNHLY, FYNNEI. This receptor was taken from a woman between 50 and 59 years old with COVID-19, enrolled during active disease. The rearrangement joins TRBV2 to TRBJ2-1; D is perhaps TRBD2 (6 bases). The sample comprised peripheral blood. In DNA form, the CDR3 reads TGTGCCAGCGGAGAGGGAGGCTCCTACAATGAGCAGTTCTTC. It translates to CASGEGGSYNEQFF. The variable domain in full, completed from reference TRBV2 and TRBJ2-1, reads EPEVTQTPSHQVTQMGQEVILRCVPISNHLYFYWYRQILGQKVEFLVSFYNNEISEKSEIFDDQFSVERPDGSNFTLKIRSTKLEDSAMYFCASGEGGSYNEQFFGPGTRLTVL.